A selection of T cell receptor beta chains follows, all from one sample in a study of T cell responses to AZD1222 COVID-19 vaccine. TCRdb's table, derived via immunoSEQ multiplex PCR, lists solely in-frame clones and lacks some. Of some 150,000 clones listed, 90% to 95% are singletons. The starting material was peripheral blood, obtained on day 0 of AZD1222 vaccination. All receptors come from an adult in good health. The CDR3 runs from the conserved cysteine through the conserved F or W. A D gene is named only where the DNA matches it firmly. The size entry is marked missing in some rows and otherwise reads once, few, many or a size class.

J gene: TRBJ2-1
clone size: -
V gene: TRBV18
D gene: TRBD1
CDR3 protein: CASSTRTGPLLNEQFF

J gene: TRBJ2-2
clone size: -
V gene: TRBV6-4
D gene: -
CDR3 protein: CASSDSTGELFF

J gene: TRBJ2-3
clone size: -
V gene: TRBV19
D gene: -
CDR3 protein: CASNQGRADTQYF

J gene: TRBJ1-1
clone size: -
V gene: TRBV29-1
D gene: -
CDR3 protein: CSVDRRGEDTEAFF

J gene: TRBJ2-1
clone size: -
V gene: TRBV7-2
D gene: -
CDR3 protein: CASRPTGLSSSYNEQFF

J gene: TRBJ2-7
clone size: -
V gene: TRBV10-1
D gene: TRBD1
CDR3 protein: CASRGQGGNEQYF

J gene: TRBJ1-2
clone size: -
V gene: TRBV11-2
D gene: -
CDR3 protein: CASSFPRQATYGYTF

J gene: TRBJ1-1
clone size: -
V gene: TRBV2
D gene: TRBD1
CDR3 protein: CASREAPQGGFAEAFF

J gene: TRBJ2-1
clone size: -
V gene: TRBV5-1
D gene: -
CDR3 protein: CASSLFGTTYNEQFF

J gene: TRBJ2-7
clone size: -
V gene: TRBV19
D gene: TRBD2
CDR3 protein: CASRKAGGTYEQYF

J gene: TRBJ1-2
clone size: -
V gene: TRBV6-1
D gene: TRBD1
CDR3 protein: CASSGSRDSADFYGYTF

J gene: TRBJ1-2
clone size: -
V gene: TRBV2
D gene: -
CDR3 protein: CASTRVGGYTF

J gene: TRBJ1-4
clone size: -
V gene: TRBV15
D gene: -
CDR3 protein: CATSRDLGFVEKLFF

J gene: TRBJ1-1
clone size: -
V gene: TRBV19
D gene: -
CDR3 protein: CASSMLGQATEAFF

J gene: TRBJ1-1
clone size: -
V gene: TRBV27
D gene: -
CDR3 protein: CASRSLGETEAFF

J gene: TRBJ2-2
clone size: -
V gene: TRBV10-1
D gene: TRBD2
CDR3 protein: CASSESRAGTSGSLGELFF

J gene: TRBJ2-7
clone size: -
V gene: TRBV5-6
D gene: TRBD1
CDR3 protein: CASSLAGGFYEQYF

J gene: TRBJ2-7
clone size: -
V gene: TRBV11-1
D gene: TRBD1
CDR3 protein: CASSLGTGPAYEQYF

J gene: TRBJ1-5
clone size: -
V gene: TRBV27
D gene: -
CDR3 protein: CASSVRYSRGQHF

J gene: TRBJ2-2
clone size: once
V gene: TRBV6-5
D gene: -
CDR3 protein: CASSLLANTGELFF

J gene: TRBJ2-1
clone size: once
V gene: TRBV5-1
D gene: -
CDR3 protein: CASSVLQSSYNEQFF

J gene: TRBJ1-1
clone size: -
V gene: TRBV11-3
D gene: -
CDR3 protein: CASSLGGNTEAFF

J gene: TRBJ2-2
clone size: -
V gene: TRBV5-5
D gene: TRBD1
CDR3 protein: CASSPPGTAATGELFF

J gene: TRBJ1-3
clone size: -
V gene: TRBV7-6
D gene: -
CDR3 protein: CASSLSQTFSGNTIYF

J gene: TRBJ2-1
clone size: -
V gene: TRBV3-1/TRBV3-2
D gene: -
CDR3 protein: CASSQDLRDKKQFF

J gene: TRBJ2-7
clone size: -
V gene: TRBV5-4
D gene: -
CDR3 protein: CASSLAGQNEQYF

J gene: TRBJ2-3
clone size: -
V gene: TRBV20-1
D gene: -
CDR3 protein: CSASYGSTDTQYF

J gene: TRBJ2-5
clone size: -
V gene: TRBV12-3/TRBV12-4
D gene: -
CDR3 protein: CASRWASQETQYF

J gene: TRBJ1-5
clone size: -
V gene: TRBV15
D gene: -
CDR3 protein: CATSRDQIGEYSNQPQHF

J gene: TRBJ1-1
clone size: -
V gene: TRBV5-1
D gene: -
CDR3 protein: CASSLTGTHTEAFF

J gene: TRBJ1-1
clone size: -
V gene: TRBV5-1
D gene: -
CDR3 protein: CASSLAQGSTEAFF

J gene: TRBJ1-2
clone size: few
V gene: TRBV10-1
D gene: -
CDR3 protein: CASAAATNYGYTF

J gene: TRBJ2-7
clone size: -
V gene: TRBV6-1
D gene: -
CDR3 protein: CASSEIGLGVAYEQYF

J gene: TRBJ1-2
clone size: -
V gene: TRBV10-1
D gene: TRBD1
CDR3 protein: CASRDRDRGRGGYTF

J gene: TRBJ1-5
clone size: -
V gene: TRBV6-1
D gene: -
CDR3 protein: CASSESRGSPQHF

J gene: TRBJ1-2
clone size: once
V gene: TRBV18
D gene: -
CDR3 protein: CASSRQDTNYGYTF

J gene: TRBJ2-7
clone size: once
V gene: TRBV14
D gene: -
CDR3 protein: CASSLGGIEQYF

J gene: TRBJ2-7
clone size: once
V gene: TRBV5-6
D gene: -
CDR3 protein: CASSFQRRDEQYF

J gene: TRBJ2-4
clone size: -
V gene: TRBV6-2/TRBV6-3
D gene: -
CDR3 protein: CASSSPFLLAKNIQYF

J gene: TRBJ1-3
clone size: -
V gene: TRBV19
D gene: -
CDR3 protein: CASPFLDTIYF

J gene: TRBJ1-4
clone size: -
V gene: TRBV18
D gene: -
CDR3 protein: CASSPRTATNEKLFF

J gene: TRBJ2-7
clone size: -
V gene: TRBV10-1
D gene: TRBD2
CDR3 protein: CASSDPSGRRGEQYF

J gene: TRBJ2-3
clone size: -
V gene: TRBV30
D gene: TRBD2
CDR3 protein: CACGLAAPDTQYF

J gene: TRBJ2-7
clone size: -
V gene: TRBV5-6
D gene: -
CDR3 protein: CASSRDAYEQYF

J gene: TRBJ2-1
clone size: -
V gene: TRBV10-1
D gene: -
CDR3 protein: CASSELTGRHNEQFF

J gene: TRBJ1-2
clone size: -
V gene: TRBV7-9
D gene: -
CDR3 protein: CASSFGVKANYGYTF

J gene: TRBJ1-4
clone size: -
V gene: TRBV9
D gene: -
CDR3 protein: CASSVGGTGRGRGNEKLFF

J gene: TRBJ2-1
clone size: -
V gene: TRBV27
D gene: -
CDR3 protein: CASRDSFYNEQFF

J gene: TRBJ1-3
clone size: -
V gene: TRBV10-3
D gene: -
CDR3 protein: CAISETDLAHASGNTIYF

J gene: TRBJ1-6
clone size: -
V gene: TRBV7-9
D gene: -
CDR3 protein: CASSSTGSPLHF

J gene: TRBJ1-1
clone size: -
V gene: TRBV18
D gene: -
CDR3 protein: CASSPPTVLNTEAFF

J gene: TRBJ2-2
clone size: -
V gene: TRBV10-3
D gene: -
CDR3 protein: CAIGGGNGAGELFF

J gene: TRBJ1-4
clone size: -
V gene: TRBV13
D gene: -
CDR3 protein: CASSLDRSTNEKLFF

J gene: TRBJ2-2
clone size: -
V gene: TRBV12-3/TRBV12-4
D gene: -
CDR3 protein: CASSQRTGELFF

J gene: TRBJ2-7
clone size: few
V gene: TRBV19
D gene: -
CDR3 protein: CASTGSGSYEQYF